These 2 T cell receptor beta chains came from one sample sequenced in a study of T cell changes during pregnancy in multiple sclerosis. Generated by immunoSEQ multiplex PCR, the TCRdb table keeps only in-frame clones and is missing some. The sample records tens of thousands of clones, around 89% being singletons. Sequencing was performed on CD4+ T cells from peripheral blood mononuclear cells, taken in the first trimester of pregnancy. Source of these receptors: a female donor with multiple sclerosis, enrolled in a pregnancy study.

This clone was recorded once. The chain couples TRBV4-1 to TRBJ2-3, with 12 bases lining up with TRBD2. CDR1 is MGHRA and CDR2 is YSYEKL in the germline V gene. The J segment lost 5 bases and the V segment lost 2 bases, leaving 11 bases of the junction unmatched. This CDR3 has 18 residues. CDR3 coding DNA: TGCGCCAGCAGCCAACAAGAACTAGCGGGAGGCGGTATAGATACGCAGTATTTT. Translating gives CASSQQELAGGGIDTQYF.

The genes are TRBV7-2 and TRBJ2-3; 9 bases are a match to TRBD2. The CDR3 is 16 residues long. Per the germline V gene, CDR1 is SGHTA and CDR2 is FQGNSA. The junction had 9 bases not matched to a gene; V was cut back by 6 bases and J by 2 bases. Written as DNA, the CDR3 is TGTGCCAGCAGTAAAGCGGGGGGACTATTCACAGATACGCAGTATTTT. Its protein product is CASSKAGGLFTDTQYF.